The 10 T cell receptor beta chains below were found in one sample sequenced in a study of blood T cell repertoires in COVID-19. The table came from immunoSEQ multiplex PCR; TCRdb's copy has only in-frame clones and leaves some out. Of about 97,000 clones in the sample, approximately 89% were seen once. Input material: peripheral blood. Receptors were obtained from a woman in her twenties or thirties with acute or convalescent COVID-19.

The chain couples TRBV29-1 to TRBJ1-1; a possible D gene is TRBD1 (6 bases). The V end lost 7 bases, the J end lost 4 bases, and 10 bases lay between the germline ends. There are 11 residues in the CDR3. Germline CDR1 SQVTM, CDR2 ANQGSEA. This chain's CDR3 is CSGGRGTEAFF. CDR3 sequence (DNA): TGCAGCGGGGGCAGGGGCACTGAAGCTTTCTTT.

The CDR3 DNA reads TGTGCCACCAGCAGCGCAGGGGGTTATCTTTTCTTT. It translates to CATSSAGGYLFF. This chain links TRBV15 with TRBJ1-1; 7 bases align to TRBD1. Germline V gene sequence: CDR1 LNHNV, CDR2 YYDKDF (reference sequence). The CDR3 runs 12 residues. The V segment lost 3 bases and the J segment 13 bases; nucleotides outside the gene matches: 8.

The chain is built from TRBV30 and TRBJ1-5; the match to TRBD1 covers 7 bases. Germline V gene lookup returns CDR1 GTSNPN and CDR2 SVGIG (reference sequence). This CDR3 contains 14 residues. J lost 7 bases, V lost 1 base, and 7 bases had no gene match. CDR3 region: CAWSGGRGEQPQHF. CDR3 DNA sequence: TGTGCCTGGAGTGGAGGCAGGGGGGAACAGCCCCAGCATTTT.

The CDR3 DNA reads TGTGCCACCAGTGACCCGGGGACCTACGAGCAGTACTTC. Encoded protein: CATSDPGTYEQYF. This chain uses TRBV24-1 with TRBJ2-7, with D possibly being TRBD2 (5 bases). Trimming shortened V by 4 bases and J by 2 bases, and 8 bases separated the two germline ends. CDR1 KGHDR and CDR2 SFDVKD come from the germline V gene. The CDR3 spans 13 residues.

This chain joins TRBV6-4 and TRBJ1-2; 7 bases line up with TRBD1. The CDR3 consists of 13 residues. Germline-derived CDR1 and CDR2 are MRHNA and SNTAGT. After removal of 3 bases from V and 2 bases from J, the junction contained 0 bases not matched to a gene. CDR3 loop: CASSEGGNYGYTF. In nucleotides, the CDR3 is TGTGCCAGCAGTGAAGGGGGCAACTATGGCTACACCTTC.

Here the CDR3 reads CASSPRGDNSPLHF. The CDR3 coding sequence is TGTGCCAGTAGTCCCCGGGGGGATAATTCACCCCTCCACTTT. This chain joins TRBV19 and TRBJ1-6, with D maybe TRBD1 (5 bases). Germline V gene lookup returns CDR1 LNHDA and CDR2 SQIVND (reference sequence). This CDR3 has 14 residues. Deletions cut 5 bases from V and 5 bases from J, with 10 bases between.

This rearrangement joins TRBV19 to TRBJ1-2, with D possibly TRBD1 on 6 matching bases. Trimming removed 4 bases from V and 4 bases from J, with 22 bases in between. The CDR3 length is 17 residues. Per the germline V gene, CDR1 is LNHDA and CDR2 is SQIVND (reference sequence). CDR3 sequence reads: CASSTPDRTSGIYGYTF. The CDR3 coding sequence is TGTGCCAGTAGTACACCTGACAGGACCTCAGGGATCTATGGCTACACCTTC. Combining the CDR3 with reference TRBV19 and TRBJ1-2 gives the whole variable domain DGGITQSPKYLFRKEGQNVTLSCEQNLNHDAMYWYRQDPGQGLRLIYYSQIVNDFQKGDIAEGYSVSREKKESFPLTVTSAQKNPTAFYLCASSTPDRTSGIYGYTFGSGTRLTVV.

In nucleotides, the CDR3 is TGTGCCAGTAGTATAGAGCAGGGGGCGGGTAGCAATCAGCCCCAGCATTTT. It encodes CASSIEQGAGSNQPQHF. J is TRBJ1-5 and V is TRBV19; 8 bases line up with TRBD1. The length of the CDR3 is 17 residues. Germline CDR1 reads LNHDA; CDR2 reads SQIVND (reference sequence). V shed 0 bases and J 0 bases; nucleotides not matched to a gene: 4.

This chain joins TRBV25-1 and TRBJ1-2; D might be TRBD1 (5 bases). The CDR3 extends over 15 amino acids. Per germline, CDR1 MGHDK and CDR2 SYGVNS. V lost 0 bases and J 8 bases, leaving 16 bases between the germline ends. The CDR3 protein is CASSEYSRQGGGYTF. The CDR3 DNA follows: TGTGCCAGCAGTGAATATTCGAGGCAGGGAGGCGGCTACACCTTC.

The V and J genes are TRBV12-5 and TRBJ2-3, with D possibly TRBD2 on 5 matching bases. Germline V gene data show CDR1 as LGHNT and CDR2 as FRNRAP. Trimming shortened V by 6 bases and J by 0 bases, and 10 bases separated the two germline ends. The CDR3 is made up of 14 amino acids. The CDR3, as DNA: TGTGCTAGTGGCAAGAGCGGTAGCACAGATACGCAGTATTTT. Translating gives CASGKSGSTDTQYF.